This passage covers 7 T cell receptor beta chains from one sample sequenced in a study of cytomegalovirus exposure and HLA in healthy donors. 60 Vbeta and 13 Jbeta primers were used in PCR. Assay used: immunoSEQ multiplex PCR; TCRdb lists only in-frame clones, some missing. There are about 100,000 clones in the sample; nearly 65% occur only once, and 4% to 5.5% lies in the top ten. Material: PBMCs. The receptors come from a human donor in good health.

This sequence joins TRBV5-1 and TRBJ2-3, with 8 bases that match TRBD2. CDR3 size: 17 residues. With 0 bases clipped from V and 4 bases from J, the junction kept 10 bases outside the gene matches. The germline CDR1 and CDR2 sequences are SGHRS and YFSETQ. The DNA of the CDR3 is TGCGCCAGCAGCTTGGCGGGACTAGATATTCAGGCAGATACGCAGTATTTT. Translated, it gives CASSLAGLDIQADTQYF.

In this sample, this clone turned up a few times. The J gene is TRBJ1-4, the V gene TRBV30; 7 bases agree with TRBD1. Germline assignment: CDR1 GTSNPN and CDR2 SVGIG (reference sequence). This CDR3 is 13 amino acids long. With V trimmed by 5 bases and J by 5 bases, 5 bases remained unmatched. The DNA of the CDR3 is TGTGCCTGGGGGACAGTTAGAAATGAAAAACTGTTTTTT. Protein: CAWGTVRNEKLFF.

In this sample, this clone turned up a few times. V usage is TRBV5-1 and J usage is TRBJ1-1, with TRBD1 identical over 8 bases. CDR3 length: 15 amino acids. Germline lookup yields CDR1 SGHRS and CDR2 YFSETQ. V was pared by 3 bases and J by 4 bases, with 8 bases of the junction left unmatched. CDR3 DNA sequence: TGCGCCAGCAGCTCCCCTCAGGGGGCTGGCACTGAAGCTTTCTTT. As protein: CASSSPQGAGTEAFF.

The chain couples TRBV9 to TRBJ1-1; perhaps TRBD1 as D (6 bases). The CDR3 is 15 amino acids. Trimming stripped 3 bases from V and 2 bases from J, with 14 bases between. CDR1 and CDR2 from the germline V gene are SGDLS and YYNGEE. The CDR3 is CASSATGHVNTEAFF. Written as DNA, the CDR3 is TGTGCCAGCAGCGCGACGGGACATGTAAACACTGAAGCTTTCTTT.

This clone was detected only a few times. The V call is TRBV5-1, the J call TRBJ2-3, with D possibly matching TRBD2 (6 bases). Trimming removed 0 bases from V and 2 bases from J, with 10 bases in between. The CDR3 loop spans 15 amino acids. Germline V CDR1 and CDR2: SGHRS, YFSETQ. As DNA, the CDR3 is TGCGCCAGCAGCTTGGCCCAGCGGGTCACAGATACGCAGTATTTT. This gives the protein CASSLAQRVTDTQYF.

The chain combines TRBV6-5 with TRBJ2-7; unclear D gene. Germline lookup yields CDR1 MNHEY and CDR2 SVGAGI. The V gene lost 6 bases and the J gene lost 2 bases, with 14 bases spanning the gap. The CDR3 is made up of 14 amino acids. The CDR3 loop is CASRKTTETYEQYF. The CDR3 nucleotides read TGTGCCAGCAGGAAGACGACGGAGACCTACGAGCAGTACTTC.

The V gene is TRBV27, the J gene TRBJ1-1; TRBD1 agrees at 11 bases. CDR1 and CDR2 from the germline V gene are MNHEY and SMNVEV (reference sequence). Trimming at V came to 3 bases and at J to 4 bases, leaving 4 bases not matched to a gene. The CDR3 extends over 15 amino acids. CDR3 nucleotides: TGTGCCAGCAGTTTCACCGGGACAGGGGGCACTGAAGCTTTCTTT. This encodes CASSFTGTGGTEAFF.